The clone carrying this T cell receptor beta chain was counted only a few times. TCRdb processed the 5' RACE reads anew with MiXCR; each CDR3 protein has one entry. The data contain hundreds of thousands of distinct CDR3 sequences, less than 25% of them singletons. This entry comes from a study of T-cell memory formation after mild COVID-19. The germline V and J ends were trimmed by 11 bases and 0 bases, with 11 bases remaining between them. This CDR3 is 13 amino acids long. This chain connects TRBV12-3 or TRBV12-4 to TRBJ1-3; D unresolved. The clonotype was recovered from an adult woman who had mild COVID-19 (a few samples of this study predate the infection). Cell type and time point are not known. Source material: PBMCs or a T cell subset sorted from them (not recorded which). The CDR3 DNA follows: TGTGCCGCCGGTGGGGACTCTGGAAACACCATATATTTT. Translated: CAAGGDSGNTIYF.